These T cell receptor beta chains were read from a single sample in a study of CD8 T cells in Susac syndrome. TCRdb re-analysed the immunoSEQ multiplex PCR reads in MiXCR, keeping a single row per CDR3 protein. The sample shows some 170,000 distinct CDR3 sequences, less than 95% of them seen only once. Sequences were obtained from CD4+ T cells from PBMCs. The receptors come from a human donor in good health. The CDR3 runs from the conserved cysteine through the conserved F or W. Each record gives: J gene, D gene, V gene, clone size, CDR3 DNA, CDR3 protein. The D gene is left open where the match is weak. The size entry is marked missing in some rows and otherwise reads once, few, many or a size class.

TRBJ1-2,TRBD1,TRBV7-9,-,TGTGCCAGCAGCTCCGGGACAGGCGACTATGGCTACACCTTC,CASSSGTGDYGYTF
TRBJ2-7,-,TRBV7-9,-,TGTGCCAGCAGCGCCAATTGGGGAGAGCAGTACTTC,CASSANWGEQYF
TRBJ2-7,TRBD2,TRBV20-1,-,TGCAGTGCTAGAGTTACAGCGGGAAGGGAGGGCGAGCAGTACTTC,CSARVTAGREGEQYF
TRBJ2-6,-,TRBV27,-,TGTGCCAGCAGTTTATCCCCTACTGGGGCCAACGTCCTGACTTTC,CASSLSPTGANVLTF
TRBJ2-2,TRBD2,TRBV28,-,TGTGCCAGCAGCCCTAGCGGGATATATGGGGAGCTGTTTTTT,CASSPSGIYGELFF
TRBJ2-3,-,TRBV20-1,-,TGCAGTGCTAGCCCACAGAAAACTAGCACAGATACGCAGTATTTT,CSASPQKTSTDTQYF
TRBJ2-3,TRBD1,TRBV29-1,-,TGCAGCGTTGAAGATGAGGGGACAGTAACAGATACGCAGTATTTT,CSVEDEGTVTDTQYF
TRBJ1-2,TRBD1,TRBV20-1,-,TGCAGTGCTAGAGATCCTGGGACAGGGGGGTATGGCTACACCTTC,CSARDPGTGGYGYTF
TRBJ1-2,TRBD1,TRBV27,-,TGTGCCAGCTTAAAGGGGGCGGGCTATGGCTACACCTTC,CASLKGAGYGYTF
TRBJ1-1,-,TRBV7-2,-,TGTGCCAGCAGCTTGATGAGTAACACTGAAGCTTTCTTT,CASSLMSNTEAFF
TRBJ2-5,-,TRBV9,-,TGTGCCAGCAGCGTAGACCTTAGCGTCGGGGAGACCCAGTACTTC,CASSVDLSVGETQYF
TRBJ1-1,-,TRBV29-1,few,TGCAGCGTTGAGTCTGGAGGGACTGAAGCTTTCTTT,CSVESGGTEAFF
TRBJ2-5,-,TRBV24-1,-,TGTGCCACCAGTAGCAAGAACCAAGAGACCCAGTACTTC,CATSSKNQETQYF
TRBJ1-5,-,TRBV5-6,-,TGTGCCAGCAGCTCCTCTAGGGTTGGGAATCAGCCCCAGCATTTT,CASSSSRVGNQPQHF
TRBJ1-2,-,TRBV27,-,TGTGCCAGCAGCAAACGGGCAGGGAACTATGGCTACACCTTC,CASSKRAGNYGYTF
TRBJ2-5,TRBD1,TRBV5-1,-,TGCGCCAGCAGCGAACCAGGGGGCGTGATAGAGACCCAGTACTTC,CASSEPGGVIETQYF
TRBJ2-5,-,TRBV30,-,TGTGCCTGGAGCGCGAACGGCCGATCGGAGACCCAGTACTTC,CAWSANGRSETQYF
TRBJ1-1,-,TRBV20-1,-,TGCAGTGCGACTTACGGGACGGTGAACACTGAAGCTTTCTTT,CSATYGTVNTEAFF
TRBJ2-2,TRBD2,TRBV14,-,TGTGCCAGCAGCCACCGACTAGCCTGGGGGGAGCTGTTTTTT,CASSHRLAWGELFF
TRBJ2-1,-,TRBV29-1,once,TGCAGCGTTGAGCCTCATGACAATGAGCAGTTCTTC,CSVEPHDNEQFF
TRBJ1-2,-,TRBV3-1,-,TGTGCCAGCAGCCAAGTTAAGCGAAGCCTCTATGGCTACACCTTC,CASSQVKRSLYGYTF
TRBJ2-3,-,TRBV7-7,-,TGTGCTAGCAGCTTAGGGACGGGATACGATACGCAGTATTTT,CASSLGTGYDTQYF
TRBJ2-2,-,TRBV7-3,-,TGTGCCAGCAGCTTCCTCACCGGGGAGCTGTTTTTT,CASSFLTGELFF
TRBJ2-3,-,TRBV20-1,-,TGCAGTGCTAGTATTGCAGATACGCAGTATTTT,CSASIADTQYF
TRBJ2-7,-,TRBV12-3/TRBV12-4,-,TGTGCCAGCAGTTTATCCTCATTCTACGAGCAGTACTTC,CASSLSSFYEQYF
TRBJ1-1,-,TRBV30,-,TGTGCCTGGAGTGTACGCATACCCGAACCGGCTTTCTTT,CAWSVRIPEPAFF
TRBJ1-2,TRBD1,TRBV30,-,TGTGCCTGGACCCCAGGGACAGGGGACTATGGCTACACCTTC,CAWTPGTGDYGYTF
TRBJ2-3,-,TRBV20-1,-,TGCAGTGCTAGTAAGGATGGAGGGGGGCCTCAGATGGATACGCAGTATTTT,CSASKDGGGPQMDTQYF
TRBJ2-4,-,TRBV15,-,TGTGCCACCAGCAGAGCCAAGGATGTCAACATTCAGTACTTC,CATSRAKDVNIQYF
TRBJ2-6,-,TRBV24-1,-,TGTGCCACCAGTGACCCGAACCCACCCGGCAACGTCCTGACTTTC,CATSDPNPPGNVLTF
TRBJ1-5,TRBD1,TRBV20-1,once,TGCAGTGCTAGAACACACAGGGGAAGCAATCAGCCCCAGCATTTT,CSARTHRGSNQPQHF
TRBJ2-7,TRBD1,TRBV7-2,-,TGTGCCAGCAGCCCTCGGGACAGGGGAGGATACGAGCAGTACTTC,CASSPRDRGGYEQYF
TRBJ2-5,TRBD2,TRBV7-6,-,TGTGCCAGCAGTTCCGCGGGGGAGGGAGAGACCCAGTACTTC,CASSSAGEGETQYF
TRBJ2-3,-,TRBV11-3,-,TGTGCCAGCAGCGCAGAGGGAACGCAGTATTTT,CASSAEGTQYF
TRBJ2-3,TRBD2,TRBV7-8,-,TGTGCCAGCAGCTTCCGGCAAAAGGGACTAGCGGGAGTGGATACGCAGTATTTT,CASSFRQKGLAGVDTQYF
TRBJ2-5,-,TRBV7-2,-,TGTGCCAGCAGCAGCTTCGGGGACGAGACCCAGTACTTC,CASSSFGDETQYF
TRBJ1-5,-,TRBV6-5,-,TGTGCCAGCAGCACGGGTGAGCAGCCCCAGCATTTT,CASSTGEQPQHF
TRBJ1-5,-,TRBV2,-,TGTGCCAGCGTGACAGGCCTCAATCACCCCCAGCATTTT,CASVTGLNHPQHF
TRBJ1-4,-,TRBV5-4,-,TGTGCCAGCAGCTTGGGGCGGACAGCCGAAAAACTGTTTTTT,CASSLGRTAEKLFF
TRBJ2-3,TRBD2,TRBV5-1,-,TGCGCCAGCAGCTGGACTAGCGGGACATCAGATACGCAGTATTTT,CASSWTSGTSDTQYF
TRBJ2-2,TRBD2,TRBV20-1,-,TGCAGTGCCCCTAGGGGACTAGCGGGATTTGGGGCCGGGGAGCTGTTTTTT,CSAPRGLAGFGAGELFF
TRBJ1-1,TRBD1,TRBV15,-,TGTGCCACCAGCGCCGACAGGGCGAACACTGAAGCTTTCTTT,CATSADRANTEAFF
TRBJ2-1,TRBD2,TRBV4-1,-,TGCGCCAGCAGCCAAGGGGGGAGCGGGAGTTACAATGAGCAGTTCTTC,CASSQGGSGSYNEQFF
TRBJ2-1,-,TRBV13,-,TGTGCCAGCAGCCGGGACGGAGGATTCTACAATGAGCAGTTCTTC,CASSRDGGFYNEQFF
TRBJ2-5,-,TRBV20-1,once,TGCAGTGCTCTACTAGAGACCCAGTACTTC,CSALLETQYF
TRBJ1-5,TRBD1,TRBV30,-,TGTGCCTGGAGTGGTGACAGGGGATGGCAGCCCCAGCATTTT,CAWSGDRGWQPQHF
TRBJ2-7,TRBD2,TRBV2,-,TGTGCCAGCAGTGAAGACTTAGCGGGAGACGAGCAGTACTTC,CASSEDLAGDEQYF
TRBJ2-5,-,TRBV27,-,TGTGCCAGCAGTCCAGGAGACAGGATGATCGGGGAGACCCAGTACTTC,CASSPGDRMIGETQYF
TRBJ2-7,TRBD2,TRBV7-9,-,TGTGCCAGCAGCCCCGGACGGACCACTAGCGTTACCTACGAGCAGTACTTC,CASSPGRTTSVTYEQYF
TRBJ2-7,TRBD1,TRBV20-1,-,TGCAGTGCTGCACCGTCGGACAGGGTGCCCTACGAGCAGTACTTC,CSAAPSDRVPYEQYF
TRBJ2-3,TRBD2,TRBV29-1,-,TGCAGCGTCACTGGACTAGCGGGAGGGCTTGGAGATACGCAGTATTTT,CSVTGLAGGLGDTQYF
TRBJ1-1,TRBD1,TRBV20-1,-,TGCAGTGCCCACCCAAGACAGGGGAACACTGAAGCTTTCTTT,CSAHPRQGNTEAFF
TRBJ2-3,TRBD2,TRBV20-1,-,TGCAGTGCTAGAACAACTAGCGGCCGATCAAATACGCAGTATTTT,CSARTTSGRSNTQYF